A selection of T cell receptor beta chains follows, all from one sample in a study of Graves' ophthalmopathy and Graves' hyperthyroidism. TCRdb recomputed calls from the multiplex PCR reads with MiXCR, one row per CDR3 protein. The data contain about 160,000 distinct CDR3 sequences, under 45% of them singletons. The sequencing input was peripheral blood. Every receptor here comes from a man aged 25-40 years with Graves' ophthalmopathy. Both conserved end residues are part of each CDR3. Fields, in order: CDR3 DNA, CDR3 protein, J gene, clone size, D gene, V gene. D genes are given only for firm matches. Size is stated for part of the rows, as once, few or many counts, or as a class when the clone is expanded.

cdr3_nt: TGTGCCAGCAGTTATTCCCTCGAGGGTGGCGAGCAGTACTTC
cdr3_aa: CASSYSLEGGEQYF
j_call: TRBJ2-7
clone_size: -
d_call: -
v_call: TRBV6-5

cdr3_nt: TGTGCCAGCAGCTATCGGACTAGTTGGGAGACCCAGTACTTC
cdr3_aa: CASSYRTSWETQYF
j_call: TRBJ2-5
clone_size: -
d_call: TRBD2
v_call: TRBV7-9

cdr3_nt: TGTGCCAGCAGCCCAGGGACCGCCTACGAGCAGTACTTC
cdr3_aa: CASSPGTAYEQYF
j_call: TRBJ2-7
clone_size: many
d_call: -
v_call: TRBV12-3/TRBV12-4

cdr3_nt: TGTGCCAGCAGTGCCCGACAGGGTAGGATCACCGGGGAGCTGTTTTTT
cdr3_aa: CASSARQGRITGELFF
j_call: TRBJ2-2
clone_size: -
d_call: TRBD1
v_call: TRBV12-3/TRBV12-4

cdr3_nt: TGTGCCAGCAGTTTAGCGCGGGGCCCCAAAAACTATGGCTACACCTTC
cdr3_aa: CASSLARGPKNYGYTF
j_call: TRBJ1-2
clone_size: -
d_call: -
v_call: TRBV12-3/TRBV12-4

cdr3_nt: TGCAGTGCTAGAGACTGGGGCGTACTAGCCAAAAACATTCAGTACTTC
cdr3_aa: CSARDWGVLAKNIQYF
j_call: TRBJ2-4
clone_size: many
d_call: -
v_call: TRBV20-1

cdr3_nt: TGCAGTGCTAGAGATCCTCCGGGACAGGGGAGTCACTACGAGCAGTACTTC
cdr3_aa: CSARDPPGQGSHYEQYF
j_call: TRBJ2-7
clone_size: -
d_call: TRBD1
v_call: TRBV20-1

cdr3_nt: TGTGCCAGCTCACAGGGAGGACAGGGGACGGGTGAGCAGTACTTC
cdr3_aa: CASSQGGQGTGEQYF
j_call: TRBJ2-7
clone_size: many
d_call: TRBD1
v_call: TRBV18

cdr3_nt: TGTGCCAGCAGTTACCTCTCGTCACAGGGGGGATCCGAGCAGTACTTC
cdr3_aa: CASSYLSSQGGSEQYF
j_call: TRBJ2-7
clone_size: -
d_call: TRBD1
v_call: TRBV6-2/TRBV6-3

cdr3_nt: TGTGCCAGCAGGGAACGTGGGGATCAGCCCCAGCATTTT
cdr3_aa: CASRERGDQPQHF
j_call: TRBJ1-5
clone_size: -
d_call: -
v_call: TRBV6-2/TRBV6-3

cdr3_nt: TGTGCCAGCAGCCACAGGGTCTCTGCGGGGGCCAACGTCCTGACTTTC
cdr3_aa: CASSHRVSAGANVLTF
j_call: TRBJ2-6
clone_size: -
d_call: -
v_call: TRBV11-2

cdr3_nt: TGCAGTGCTAGGGGGAGACTAGCGGGAGGGGTCCTCGAGCAGTACTTC
cdr3_aa: CSARGRLAGGVLEQYF
j_call: TRBJ2-7
clone_size: many
d_call: TRBD2
v_call: TRBV20-1

cdr3_nt: TGCGCCAGCAGCTTGATGAGCGGGAGGGACGACGAGCAGTACTTC
cdr3_aa: CASSLMSGRDDEQYF
j_call: TRBJ2-7
clone_size: many
d_call: TRBD2
v_call: TRBV5-1

cdr3_nt: TGTGCCAGCAGTTCCTCCGGGACAGCCACAGACTACGAGCAGTACTTC
cdr3_aa: CASSSSGTATDYEQYF
j_call: TRBJ2-7
clone_size: many
d_call: TRBD1
v_call: TRBV28

cdr3_nt: TGTGCCAGCAGTTTGAGTTTCGGGGGAAATCAGCCCCAGCATTTT
cdr3_aa: CASSLSFGGNQPQHF
j_call: TRBJ1-5
clone_size: -
d_call: -
v_call: TRBV12-3/TRBV12-4

cdr3_nt: TGTGCCAGCAGTTACTCAGGAGGGGGCGGGGAGACCCAGTACTTC
cdr3_aa: CASSYSGGGGETQYF
j_call: TRBJ2-5
clone_size: many
d_call: -
v_call: TRBV6-5

cdr3_nt: TGTGCCAGCAGCTTCTTACGGGTACCTGAAGCTTTCTTT
cdr3_aa: CASSFLRVPEAFF
j_call: TRBJ1-1
clone_size: many
d_call: -
v_call: TRBV7-2

cdr3_nt: TGTGCCAGCGGGTCAGGGGGAAGTTACTATGGCTACACCTTC
cdr3_aa: CASGSGGSYYGYTF
j_call: TRBJ1-2
clone_size: -
d_call: TRBD1
v_call: TRBV2

cdr3_nt: TGTGCCAGCAGAGACGGGGGGAAACCCTACGAGCAGTACTTC
cdr3_aa: CASRDGGKPYEQYF
j_call: TRBJ2-7
clone_size: -
d_call: TRBD2
v_call: TRBV12-3/TRBV12-4

cdr3_nt: TGCGCCAGCAGCCGCCACAGGACCTCCTACGAGCAGTACTTC
cdr3_aa: CASSRHRTSYEQYF
j_call: TRBJ2-7
clone_size: -
d_call: -
v_call: TRBV5-1

cdr3_nt: TGTGCCAGCAGTGGAGACAGCTGGGGAACGAATTCACCCCTCCACTTT
cdr3_aa: CASSGDSWGTNSPLHF
j_call: TRBJ1-6
clone_size: -
d_call: -
v_call: TRBV2

cdr3_nt: TGTGCCAGCAGCCACTTGGGGAGAGCGAACACCGGGGAGCTGTTTTTT
cdr3_aa: CASSHLGRANTGELFF
j_call: TRBJ2-2
clone_size: many
d_call: -
v_call: TRBV6-2/TRBV6-3

cdr3_nt: TGTGCCAGCAGTTTAAGGACAATGAACACTGAAGCTTTCTTT
cdr3_aa: CASSLRTMNTEAFF
j_call: TRBJ1-1
clone_size: many
d_call: -
v_call: TRBV28

cdr3_nt: TGCAGCGCCCTACGAACCGGGGAGCTGTTTTTT
cdr3_aa: CSALRTGELFF
j_call: TRBJ2-2
clone_size: many
d_call: -
v_call: TRBV29-1

cdr3_nt: TGTGCCAGCACCCTGCTGGGAGGCGACACTGAAGCTTTCTTT
cdr3_aa: CASTLLGGDTEAFF
j_call: TRBJ1-1
clone_size: few
d_call: -
v_call: TRBV6-2/TRBV6-3

cdr3_nt: TGCAGCGTTGAACACGGCGGGAACACTGAAGCTTTCTTT
cdr3_aa: CSVEHGGNTEAFF
j_call: TRBJ1-1
clone_size: -
d_call: -
v_call: TRBV29-1

cdr3_nt: TGCAGTGCTAGAAGTGACAGGGGCATTGGCAATCAGCCCCAGCATTTT
cdr3_aa: CSARSDRGIGNQPQHF
j_call: TRBJ1-5
clone_size: -
d_call: TRBD1
v_call: TRBV20-1

cdr3_nt: TGCAGTGCTAGAGGTGCCTCAGGGGGGTTAGAAGAGACCCAGTACTTC
cdr3_aa: CSARGASGGLEETQYF
j_call: TRBJ2-5
clone_size: -
d_call: -
v_call: TRBV20-1

cdr3_nt: TGTGCCAGCGTGGGGGGAGACAGTGGATTTGAGCAGTACTTC
cdr3_aa: CASVGGDSGFEQYF
j_call: TRBJ2-7
clone_size: many
d_call: -
v_call: TRBV6-2/TRBV6-3

cdr3_nt: TGCGCCAGCAGTGATCGCAGATTTTTATCCTACGAGCAGTACTTC
cdr3_aa: CASSDRRFLSYEQYF
j_call: TRBJ2-7
clone_size: -
d_call: -
v_call: TRBV10-2

cdr3_nt: TGTGCCAGCAACCCTGGGGGGGGGAACACCGGGGAGCTGTTTTTT
cdr3_aa: CASNPGGGNTGELFF
j_call: TRBJ2-2
clone_size: many
d_call: TRBD2
v_call: TRBV7-2

cdr3_nt: TGCAGCGTTGCCGCGGGGGATCAGCCCCAGCATTTT
cdr3_aa: CSVAAGDQPQHF
j_call: TRBJ1-5
clone_size: many
d_call: -
v_call: TRBV29-1

cdr3_nt: TGTGCCAGCAGCGTAGAGCGGGGAGTGGACACTGAAGCTTTCTTT
cdr3_aa: CASSVERGVDTEAFF
j_call: TRBJ1-1
clone_size: -
d_call: -
v_call: TRBV9

cdr3_nt: TGTGCCAGCAGCTTGCAAAAGACCCAGTACTTC
cdr3_aa: CASSLQKTQYF
j_call: TRBJ2-5
clone_size: -
d_call: -
v_call: TRBV7-2

cdr3_nt: TGTGCCAGCAGTCTCGAAACAGGGCCTGGAAACACCATATATTTT
cdr3_aa: CASSLETGPGNTIYF
j_call: TRBJ1-3
clone_size: -
d_call: -
v_call: TRBV12-3/TRBV12-4

cdr3_nt: TGTGCCAGCAAAGGGACGACGAACACCGGGGAGCTGTTTTTT
cdr3_aa: CASKGTTNTGELFF
j_call: TRBJ2-2
clone_size: many
d_call: -
v_call: TRBV6-1

cdr3_nt: TGCAGTGCTACCGGGACAGGGGGACATCAGCCCCAGCATTTT
cdr3_aa: CSATGTGGHQPQHF
j_call: TRBJ1-5
clone_size: many
d_call: TRBD1
v_call: TRBV20-1

cdr3_nt: TGCAGTGCCGGAGGACTAGCGGGAGGCGAGCAGTACTTC
cdr3_aa: CSAGGLAGGEQYF
j_call: TRBJ2-7
clone_size: many
d_call: TRBD2
v_call: TRBV20-1

cdr3_nt: TGTGCCACCAGTGATCCAGACGGGCCCCAAGAGACCCAGTACTTC
cdr3_aa: CATSDPDGPQETQYF
j_call: TRBJ2-5
clone_size: many
d_call: -
v_call: TRBV24-1

cdr3_nt: TGTGCCAGCAGCGTACTCAGGGAAGCTTTCTTT
cdr3_aa: CASSVLREAFF
j_call: TRBJ1-1
clone_size: -
d_call: -
v_call: TRBV7-2

cdr3_nt: TGTGCCAGCAGCTTAGTGGCGGGGCGCCAAGAGACCCAGTACTTC
cdr3_aa: CASSLVAGRQETQYF
j_call: TRBJ2-5
clone_size: -
d_call: -
v_call: TRBV7-2

cdr3_nt: TGTGCCAGCAGCTTCGCAGGACCTTATGGCTACACCTTC
cdr3_aa: CASSFAGPYGYTF
j_call: TRBJ1-2
clone_size: many
d_call: -
v_call: TRBV7-8

cdr3_nt: TGTGCCAGCAGTGCCCGTGATGGAACCTACGAGCAGTACTTC
cdr3_aa: CASSARDGTYEQYF
j_call: TRBJ2-7
clone_size: -
d_call: -
v_call: TRBV12-3/TRBV12-4

cdr3_nt: TGTGCCTCAGGTGGCAGGGTGTACGAGCAGTACTTC
cdr3_aa: CASGGRVYEQYF
j_call: TRBJ2-7
clone_size: -
d_call: -
v_call: TRBV30

cdr3_nt: TGTGCCAGCAGCTCAGAAACCAGCGGGAGAGAGACCCAGTACTTC
cdr3_aa: CASSSETSGRETQYF
j_call: TRBJ2-5
clone_size: many
d_call: TRBD2
v_call: TRBV7-9

cdr3_nt: TGTGCCAGCAGTGTATCAGGCTCTGGAAACACCATATATTTT
cdr3_aa: CASSVSGSGNTIYF
j_call: TRBJ1-3
clone_size: many
d_call: -
v_call: TRBV12-3/TRBV12-4

cdr3_nt: TGCAGTGCTAACTGGGGCGGAGACTATGGAACCTTC
cdr3_aa: CSANWGGDYGTF
j_call: TRBJ1-2
clone_size: -
d_call: -
v_call: TRBV20-1

cdr3_nt: TGTGCCAGCAGACATGGGACAGGGTACACCCACGAGCAGTACTTC
cdr3_aa: CASRHGTGYTHEQYF
j_call: TRBJ2-7
clone_size: -
d_call: TRBD1
v_call: TRBV27

cdr3_nt: TGCAGTGCTAGCCAAGGCTACGAGCAGTACTTC
cdr3_aa: CSASQGYEQYF
j_call: TRBJ2-7
clone_size: many
d_call: -
v_call: TRBV20-1

cdr3_nt: TGTGCCAGCAGTTTATTCTCAGACTCTGGAAACACCATATATTTT
cdr3_aa: CASSLFSDSGNTIYF
j_call: TRBJ1-3
clone_size: -
d_call: -
v_call: TRBV12-3/TRBV12-4

cdr3_nt: TGTGCCAGCAGTTACGCAGGGGGCAATCAGCCCCAGCATTTT
cdr3_aa: CASSYAGGNQPQHF
j_call: TRBJ1-5
clone_size: -
d_call: -
v_call: TRBV6-5

cdr3_nt: TGTGCCAGCAGCTTCGATCGTTCACCCCTCCACTTT
cdr3_aa: CASSFDRSPLHF
j_call: TRBJ1-6
clone_size: -
d_call: -
v_call: TRBV7-2

cdr3_nt: TGTGCCAGCAGTTACTCTTACCCCGGACAGAACTACGAGCAGTACTTC
cdr3_aa: CASSYSYPGQNYEQYF
j_call: TRBJ2-7
clone_size: few
d_call: -
v_call: TRBV6-2/TRBV6-3

cdr3_nt: TGTGCCAGTAGTATGTCTGGATATGGAAACACCATATATTTT
cdr3_aa: CASSMSGYGNTIYF
j_call: TRBJ1-3
clone_size: -
d_call: -
v_call: TRBV19

cdr3_nt: TGTGCCAGTAGTATAGCGGCAGGGTCGAGCACCGGGGAGCTGTTTTTT
cdr3_aa: CASSIAAGSSTGELFF
j_call: TRBJ2-2
clone_size: many
d_call: -
v_call: TRBV19

cdr3_nt: TGTGCCAGCAGTTACTTTGGCAGGGGCGGCTCCTACGAGCAGTACTTC
cdr3_aa: CASSYFGRGGSYEQYF
j_call: TRBJ2-7
clone_size: many
d_call: -
v_call: TRBV6-6

cdr3_nt: TGTGCCAGCAGTTTCACTCCGGGACAGTCCTCTCCAAGAGAGAATCAGCCCCAGCATTTT
cdr3_aa: CASSFTPGQSSPRENQPQHF
j_call: TRBJ1-5
clone_size: many
d_call: TRBD1
v_call: TRBV27